Shown below are 24 T cell receptor beta chains from a single sample sequenced in a study of CD8 T cells in ankylosing spondylitis. TCRdb fed the 5' RACE reads into MiXCR, producing one record per CDR3 protein. The sample consists of roughly 190,000 distinct CDR3 sequences, more than 10% of them appearing once. Sequences were obtained from blood, either unsorted or a sorted T cell fraction (not recorded which). These receptors all stem from a male donor with ankylosing spondylitis or in good health (not recorded which).

This clonotype was seen at least ten times. The V gene is TRBV5-1, the J gene TRBJ2-2; 10 bases fit TRBD1. This CDR3 is 15 amino acids long. Trimming removed 4 bases from V and 4 bases from J; junction bases left unmatched: 4. Germline V gene sequence: CDR1 SGHRS, CDR2 YFSETQ. The CDR3 DNA sequence: TGCGCCAGCAGCCCGGGACAGGGGACCACCGGGGAGCTGTTTTTT. Protein product: CASSPGQGTTGELFF.

This clonotype was counted a few times. The chain combines TRBV30 with TRBJ2-3, with D tentatively TRBD1 (6 bases). With 5 bases removed from V and 2 bases from J, the gap between germline ends came to 14 bases. Germline assignment: CDR1 GTSNPN and CDR2 SVGIG (reference sequence). The CDR3 is made up of 14 amino acids. This CDR3 reads CAWSRGPDTDTQYF. In DNA, the CDR3 is TGTGCCTGGTCCAGGGGTCCCGACACAGATACGCAGTATTTT. Full variable domain (outside the CDR3, taken from reference TRBV30 and TRBJ2-3): SQTIHQWPATLVQPVGSPLSLECTVEGTSNPNLYWYRQAAGRGLQLLFYSVGIGQISSEVPQNLSASRPQDRQFILSSKKLLLSDSGFYLCAWSRGPDTDTQYFGPGTRLTVL.

V usage is TRBV7-7 and J usage is TRBJ2-3; D possibly matches TRBD1 or TRBD2 (5 bases each). Germline V gene data show CDR1 as SSHAT and CDR2 as FNYEAQ (reference sequence). This CDR3 has 16 amino acids. Trimming left V 5 bases short and J 2 bases short, with 17 bases between. This CDR3 reads CASSPEGRYTTDTQYF. The CDR3 region has the DNA TGTGCCAGCAGCCCCGAGGGACGTTATACCACAGATACGCAGTATTTT.

In its sample, this clonotype was seen a few times. The CDR3 is CASSLLGWGKGEQYF. The CDR3 DNA reads as TGTGCCAGCAGCCTCTTGGGGTGGGGGAAAGGCGAGCAGTACTTC. This chain joins TRBV7-8 and TRBJ2-7; D might be TRBD1 or TRBD2, each matching 5 bases. Looked up from germline, CDR1 is SGHVS and CDR2 is FQNEAQ. Trimming cost V 5 bases and J 6 bases, with 20 bases left between them. This CDR3 is built from 15 residues.

There are many counts of this clonotype. The chain joins TRBV20-1 to TRBJ1-5; 7 bases agree with TRBD1. The junction had 12 bases not matched to a gene; V was cut back by 0 bases and J by 7 bases. Germline values: CDR1 DFQATT, CDR2 SNEGSKA (reference sequence). CDR3 length equals 16 residues. CDR3 nucleotide sequence: TGCAGTGCTAGAGATCCCGGAACAGGGGATGGCCAGCCCCAGCATTTT. Residues: CSARDPGTGDGQPQHF.

This clonotype was counted ten times or more. In DNA, the CDR3 is TGCGCCAGCAGGTTGACAGGACTAGTCAAACAAATACAAGAGACCCAGTACTTC. This gives the protein CASRLTGLVKQIQETQYF. This chain joins TRBV5-1 and TRBJ2-5; D possibly corresponds to TRBD2 (7 bases). CDR3 size: 18 residues. The germline V and J ends were trimmed by 5 bases and 2 bases, with 25 bases remaining between them. Germline assignment: CDR1 SGHRS and CDR2 YFSETQ.

This clonotype has more than one count but fewer than ten. V gene TRBV11-2 combines with J gene TRBJ2-2; D call uncertain. This CDR3 region has 14 residues. V gave up 1 base and J gave up 1 base, with 4 bases separating them. Germline lookup yields CDR1 SGHAT and CDR2 FQNNGV. CDR3 sequence (DNA): TGTGCCAGCAGCTTAGCTTGGAACACCGGGGAGCTGTTTTTT. Protein sequence: CASSLAWNTGELFF. The variable domain in full, completed from reference TRBV11-2 and TRBJ2-2, reads EAGVAQSPRYKIIEKRQSVAFWCNPISGHATLYWYQQILGQGPKLLIQFQNNGVVDDSQLPKDRFSAERLKGVDSTLKIQPAKLEDSAVYLCASSLAWNTGELFFGEGSRLTVL.

The rearrangement joins TRBV21-1 to TRBJ2-7. TRBV21-1 is listed as a pseudogene. The CDR3 is 9 residues long. For the CDR3, the DNA is TGTGCCAGCAGCCAAGAGCAGTACTTC. As protein: CASSQEQYF.

This clonotype was picked up a small number of times. The chain carries TRBV5-1 and TRBJ2-3, with D unclear. The CDR3 contains 13 residues. V was clipped by 4 bases and J by 4 bases, with 10 bases between them. Germline V gene sequence: CDR1 SGHRS, CDR2 YFSETQ. CDR3 nucleotide sequence: TGCGCCAGCAGCCCTGCCCGCGCAGATACGCAGTATTTT. This sequence encodes CASSPARADTQYF.

This clonotype was counted a few times. The chain is built from TRBV6-5 and TRBJ2-2; 8 bases map to TRBD2. There are 16 residues in the CDR3. CDR1 and CDR2 from the germline V gene are MNHEY and SVGAGI. The V segment lost 2 bases and the J segment 4 bases; nucleotides outside the gene matches: 6. The CDR3: CASSYVGLAGTGELFF. CDR3 DNA: TGTGCCAGCAGTTACGTGGGGCTAGCGGGCACCGGGGAGCTGTTTTTT.

CDR3 DNA sequence: TGTGCCAGCAGCTATTTAGGCGCCTACGAGCAGTACTTC. Translation gives CASSYLGAYEQYF. This rearrangement joins TRBV6-2 or TRBV6-3 to TRBJ2-7; the D is unclear. Germline V lookup: CDR1 MNHEY, CDR2 SVGEGT. CDR3 length: 13 residues. Deletions cut 6 bases from V and 2 bases from J, with 11 bases between.

The chain is built from TRBV9 and TRBJ2-1; D is unresolved. CDR1 is SGDLS and CDR2 is YYNGEE in the germline V gene. There are 16 residues in the CDR3. The V end was cut by 0 bases, the J end by 0 bases, with 10 bases between. The CDR3 DNA reads TGTGCCAGCAGCGTAGTTGAGGCAAGCTCCTACAATGAGCAGTTCTTC. Protein sequence: CASSVVEASSYNEQFF.

This clonotype is a singleton in its sample. J is TRBJ2-5 and V is TRBV2, with TRBD2 matching over 10 bases. The CDR3 runs to 18 residues. V lost 2 bases and J lost 0; bases outside the gene matches: 9. Germline assignment: CDR1 SNHLY and CDR2 FYNNEI. The DNA of the CDR3 is TGTGCCAGCAGTGAAAACCCCGGACTAGCGGCGTACCAAGAGACCCAGTACTTC. It codes for CASSENPGLAAYQETQYF.

The J gene is TRBJ1-5, the V gene TRBV12-3 or TRBV12-4; D gene uncertain. There are 14 residues in the CDR3. Between the trimmed V and J ends, which lost 3 bases and 8 bases, there was a span of 14 bases. For the CDR3, the DNA is TGTGCCAGCAGTTTCGGCCCGGCGATGGAGCCCCAGCATTTT. This gives the protein CASSFGPAMEPQHF.

V gene TRBV12-3 or TRBV12-4 combines with J gene TRBJ2-3; 9 nucleotides match TRBD1. The CDR3 length is 16 residues. V lost 3 bases and J lost 5; bases outside the gene matches: 9. The CDR3 DNA reads TGTGCCAGCAGTTTCCCTGGGACAGGGAGCGGAGATACGCAGTATTTT. It translates to CASSFPGTGSGDTQYF.

In its sample, this clonotype was seen a few times. The chain recombines TRBV4-1 with TRBJ2-1; 9 bases match TRBD2. The V and J ends lost 0 bases and 4 bases, in that order; junction bases with no gene match: 7. The V gene's germline CDR1 is MGHRA and CDR2 YSYEKL. The CDR3 has 17 amino acids. This chain's CDR3 is CASSQDKASGVYNEQFF. CDR3 in DNA: TGCGCCAGCAGCCAAGATAAAGCTAGCGGGGTATACAATGAGCAGTTCTTC.

This chain connects TRBV6-1 to TRBJ2-1; no clear D. This CDR3 comprises 15 residues. Germline V CDR1 and CDR2: MNHNS, SASEGT. Trimming left V 1 base short and J 0 bases short, with 7 bases between. In nucleotides, the CDR3 is TGTGCCAGCAGTGAAGAGGGTAGCTCCTACAATGAGCAGTTCTTC. It translates to CASSEEGSSYNEQFF.

This clonotype was counted between two and nine times. This chain links TRBV18 with TRBJ1-4, with a tentative D call TRBD1 (5 bases). There are 14 residues in the CDR3. CDR1 is KGHSH and CDR2 is LQKENI in the germline V gene. V was cut by 2 bases and J by 7 bases, with 11 bases left in between. The CDR3 sequence is CASSPMGHTEKLFF. The CDR3 nucleotides read TGTGCCAGCTCACCAATGGGGCATACTGAAAAACTGTTTTTT.

The J gene is TRBJ2-1, the V gene TRBV7-9; 9 bases are a match to TRBD2. CDR1 and CDR2 (germline): SEHNR, FQNEAQ (reference sequence). The CDR3 contains 16 residues. Losses at the gene ends were 5 bases for V and 4 bases for J; bases not matched to a gene: 9. The CDR3 loop reads CASSPLGGRGYNEQFF. In DNA form, the CDR3 reads TGTGCCAGCAGCCCCTTGGGCGGGAGGGGGTACAATGAGCAGTTCTTC.

The sample holds many counts of this clonotype. The CDR3 here is CSVEVGGYNEQFF. The CDR3 nucleotides are TGCAGCGTTGAGGTGGGAGGCTACAATGAGCAGTTCTTC. The V call is TRBV29-1, the J call TRBJ2-1, with TRBD2 as a possible D gene (6 bases). From germline, CDR1 is SQVTM and CDR2 ANQGSEA. This CDR3 has 13 residues. With 3 bases removed from V and 3 bases from J, the gap between germline ends came to 9 bases.

In its sample, this clonotype was seen many times. The chain is built from TRBV4-1 and TRBJ2-1; maybe TRBD2 (5 bases). CDR3 length equals 17 residues. V was shortened by 4 bases and J by 2 bases, with 18 bases between the two germline ends. Germline V lookup: CDR1 MGHRA, CDR2 YSYEKL. CDR3 region: CASSPAPSDSAYNEQFF. CDR3 sequence (DNA): TGCGCCAGCAGCCCCGCCCCCTCGGACTCTGCCTACAATGAGCAGTTCTTC.

This sequence joins TRBV18 and TRBJ2-7; possibly TRBD1 for D (5 bases). V was clipped by 3 bases and J by 4 bases, with 13 bases between them. The CDR3 loop spans 14 amino acids. The germline gives CDR1 KGHSH, CDR2 LQKENI. CDR3 sequence reads: CASSPLGVAYEQYF. CDR3 nucleotides: TGTGCCAGCTCACCTCTAGGGGTCGCGTACGAGCAGTACTTC.

The rearrangement uses TRBV2 and TRBJ1-1; D uncertain. The germline gives CDR1 SNHLY, CDR2 FYNNEI. The ends were cut back, 6 bases at V and 1 base at J, with 6 bases in the middle. This CDR3 region has 12 residues. CDR3 in amino acids: CASRRENTEAFF. The CDR3 DNA follows: TGTGCCAGCAGGAGGGAGAACACTGAAGCTTTCTTT.

This clonotype showed up many times. The chain recombines TRBV4-1 with TRBJ1-5, with no clear D. Germline V lookup: CDR1 MGHRA, CDR2 YSYEKL. The CDR3 contains 15 residues. Trimming cost V 1 base and J 1 base, with 8 bases left between them. CDR3 amino acids: CASSQGTGSNQPQHF. Written as DNA, the CDR3 is TGCGCCAGCAGCCAAGGGACTGGGAGCAATCAGCCCCAGCATTTT.